The text below deals with one T cell receptor beta chain. The CDR3 is made up of 17 amino acids. V was clipped by 5 bases and J by 4 bases; unmatched bases: 14. Germline V gene data show CDR1 as KGHDR and CDR2 as SFDVKD. The source of the sample is a study of blood T cell repertoires in COVID-19. Overall study: COVID-19 samples, acute and convalescent, were from the United States, Italy and Spain. From T cells, B-cell-depleted T cells, or PBMCs came the material, which was cDNA or gDNA.

Source study methods: Amplification of reference gene primers was used by the study to estimate nucleated cell counts. Only in-frame clones appear in the TCRdb table, and some are missing; sequencing was by immunoSEQ multiplex PCR. V and J calls and clone size come straight from that table; D and trimming were deduced from the DNA. The table shows a few hundred thousand clones, with 80% to 90% occurring only once. V and J are TRBV24-1 and TRBJ2-7; 9 nucleotides line up with TRBD1. The sequenced sample was peripheral blood. This TCR derives from a man aged 50-60 years with active or convalescent COVID-19. The CDR3, as DNA: TGTGCCACCAGTGGTCCCACCGGACAGGGGCCCTTTTACGAGCAGTACTTC. Protein sequence: CATSGPTGQGPFYEQYF.